Below are 30 T cell receptor beta chains sequenced from a single sample in a study of shared clonotypes between healthy human individuals. The protocol was immunoSEQ multiplex PCR, while the TCRdb copy is restricted to in-frame clones and leaves out a portion. The sample lists about 1 million clones, around four fifths occurring once. Sequenced sample: memory CD4+ T cells sorted from blood. Subset given: CD45RA-negative fraction. These TCRs come from a man younger than 35 in good health.

Only a few counts were recorded for this clone. CDR3 loop: CASSGTGVGYTF. For the CDR3, the DNA is TGTGCCAGCAGCGGGACAGGGGTTGGCTACACCTTC. The chain is built from TRBV2 and TRBJ1-2; 10 bases agree with TRBD1. The germline CDR1 and CDR2 sequences are SNHLY and FYNNEI. With V trimmed by 6 bases and J by 7 bases, 2 bases remained unmatched. This CDR3 is 12 amino acids long.

V gene TRBV7-6 combines with J gene TRBJ2-5; maybe TRBD2 (7 bases). This CDR3 region has 16 residues. Germline CDR1 SGHVS, CDR2 FNYEAQ. V gave up 5 bases and J gave up 1 base, with 17 bases separating them. CDR3 region: CASSPRGGTGQETQYF. CDR3 in DNA: TGTGCCAGCAGCCCTAGGGGGGGAACGGGCCAAGAGACCCAGTACTTC.

The chain combines TRBV5-8 with TRBJ1-5, with a possible D match to TRBD1 (6 bases). Trimming pared 5 bases from V and 1 base from J, leaving 10 bases between. Germline values: CDR1 SGHTS, CDR2 YDEGEE. This CDR3 is 14 amino acids long. For the CDR3, the DNA is TGTGCCAGCAGTCATCAGGGGAGCAATCAGCCCCAGCATTTT. It codes for CASSHQGSNQPQHF.

The V and J genes are TRBV19 and TRBJ1-1; possible D gene TRBD1, 5 bases. The CDR3 runs to 15 residues. Germline V lookup: CDR1 LNHDA, CDR2 SQIVND (reference sequence). The germline V and J ends were trimmed by 1 base and 1 base, with 10 bases remaining between them. In nucleotides, the CDR3 is TGTGCCAGTAGTATAGGTGGGGCGTCGAACACTGAAGCTTTCTTT. It translates to CASSIGGASNTEAFF.

This clone has only a few counts. J is TRBJ1-6 and V is TRBV7-3; D might be TRBD1 (6 bases). The germline V gene encodes CDR1 SGHTA and CDR2 FQGTGA. The CDR3 covers 13 residues. Trimming took off 8 bases at V and 8 bases at J, with 13 bases between the two ends. The CDR3 DNA reads TGTGCCAGCCAGCTGGGGGCAGATTCACCCCTCCACTTT. This codes for CASQLGADSPLHF.

The rearrangement uses TRBV5-1 and TRBJ1-1; D might be TRBD1 (5 bases). Trimming shortened V by 4 bases and J by 1 base, and 11 bases separated the two germline ends. Germline V gives CDR1 SGHRS, CDR2 YFSETQ. This CDR3 has 14 amino acids. This CDR3 reads CASSGNQGNTEAFF. DNA of the CDR3: TGCGCCAGCAGCGGAAATCAGGGGAACACTGAAGCTTTCTTT.

The gene calls are TRBV9 and TRBJ2-3; D unclear. With 3 bases removed from V and 2 bases from J, the gap between germline ends came to 4 bases. The CDR3 consists of 12 residues. CDR1 is SGDLS, CDR2 YYNGEE, per germline. Here the CDR3 DNA reads TGTGCCAGCAGCGCTTACACAGATACGCAGTATTTT. This codes for CASSAYTDTQYF.

The genes are TRBV19 and TRBJ2-7; 7 nucleotides align to TRBD1. V shed 7 bases, J shed 2 bases, and the junction held 8 bases outside the gene matches. The CDR3 extends over 14 amino acids. Germline V gene sequence: CDR1 LNHDA, CDR2 SQIVND (reference sequence). CDR3 bases: TGTGCCAGTACCCCCACGGACAGGACCTACGAGCAGTACTTC. Translated: CASTPTDRTYEQYF.

The J gene is TRBJ1-2, the V gene TRBV6-4, with D hard to call. Between the trimmed V and J ends, which lost 1 base and 7 bases, there was a span of 10 bases. The CDR3 extends over 13 amino acids. The germline CDR1 and CDR2 sequences are MRHNA and SNTAGT. The DNA for the CDR3 is TGTGCCAGCAGTGACTGGGGATTAGGTGGCTACACCTTC. Translation: CASSDWGLGGYTF.

This clone was observed once. The chain has TRBV5-4 and TRBJ1-1, with 7 nucleotides matching TRBD1. CDR1 SGHNT and CDR2 YYREEE come from the germline V gene (reference sequence). This CDR3 contains 14 residues. After removal of 1 base from V and 6 bases from J, the junction contained 6 bases not matched to a gene. CDR3 protein: CASSLLGTVAEAFF. The CDR3 DNA reads as TGTGCCAGCAGCTTGCTGGGGACAGTCGCTGAAGCTTTCTTT.

This rearrangement joins TRBV19 to TRBJ1-4, with 8 bases aligning to TRBD1. The ends lost 6 bases at V and 8 bases at J; junction bases unmatched: 11. The CDR3 runs to 15 residues. The germline CDR1 and CDR2 sequences are LNHDA and SQIVND (reference sequence). The CDR3 spells CASRGSGTGTEKLFF. The CDR3 DNA reads as TGTGCCAGTAGGGGTTCCGGGACAGGTACAGAAAAACTGTTTTTT. Supplemented by reference TRBV19 and TRBJ1-4, the full variable domain reads DGGITQSPKYLFRKEGQNVTLSCEQNLNHDAMYWYRQDPGQGLRLIYYSQIVNDFQKGDIAEGYSVSREKKESFPLTVTSAQKNPTAFYLCASRGSGTGTEKLFFGSGTQLSVL.

This chain links TRBV27 with TRBJ1-6; possibly TRBD1 for D (6 bases). Germline V lookup: CDR1 MNHEY, CDR2 SMNVEV (reference sequence). Trimming took 7 bases from V and 7 from J, leaving 17 bases between them. The CDR3 extends over 15 amino acids. The CDR3 region is CASTPIPQGNSPLHF. CDR3 coding DNA: TGTGCCAGCACCCCAATCCCCCAGGGGAATTCACCCCTCCACTTT.

The chain is built from TRBV11-1 and TRBJ2-5; TRBD2 is a possible D gene (7 bases). The CDR3 loop spans 14 amino acids. Germline CDR1 is SGHAT and CDR2 is FQDESV (reference sequence). CDR3 region: CATGEGGKGETQYF. The CDR3 DNA reads TGTGCGACCGGGGAGGGGGGAAAAGGAGAGACCCAGTACTTC.

The chain couples TRBV6-1 to TRBJ2-1; the D gene could be TRBD1 or TRBD2 (5 bases each). Between the trimmed V and J ends, which lost 4 bases and 4 bases, there was a span of 17 bases. The CDR3 extends over 16 amino acids. Germline loops: CDR1 MNHNS, CDR2 SASEGT. CDR3 coding DNA: TGTGCCAGCAGTGTGTCCTGGGACCCAAATTACAATGAGCAGTTCTTC. Its translation: CASSVSWDPNYNEQFF.

Of note for this clone: It is likely a read error: a sequence one base away is far more abundant. This CDR3 is also generated by other DNA sequences in the sample. This rearrangement joins TRBV5-1 to TRBJ2-2; 9 bases align to TRBD2. The CDR3 consists of 14 residues. Germline CDR1 is SGHRS and CDR2 is YFSETQ. J was trimmed by 8 bases and V by 4 bases; bases with no gene match: 6. CDR3 loop: CASSLLAGAGELFF. DNA of the CDR3: TGCGCCAGCAGCCTGTTAGCGGGAGCGGGGGAGCTGTTTTTT.

This clone was detected ten times or more. This CDR3 is also generated by other DNA sequences in the sample. This rearrangement joins TRBV30 to TRBJ2-3; TRBD2 matches 7 bases. CDR1 is GTSNPN, CDR2 SVGIG, per germline (reference sequence). V lost 3 bases, J lost 5 bases, and 14 bases stayed unmatched. CDR3 length: 16 residues. The CDR3 region has the DNA TGTGCCTGGAGCGCCCTGCGGGGGTTCGGAGGAGATACGCAGTATTTT. This codes for CAWSALRGFGGDTQYF.

V usage is TRBV6-1 and J usage is TRBJ2-5, with 13 bases matching TRBD2. V shed 6 bases and J 4 bases; nucleotides not matched to a gene: 5. Germline-derived CDR1 and CDR2 are MNHNS and SASEGT. The CDR3 spans 15 residues. For the CDR3, the DNA is TGTGCCAGCAGAACTAGCGGGAGGGCCGGAGAGACCCAGTACTTC. This translates into CASRTSGRAGETQYF.

The V and J genes are TRBV9 and TRBJ2-1, with 8 bases lining up with TRBD2. With 0 bases clipped from V and 4 bases from J, the junction kept 6 bases outside the gene matches. Germline V gene data show CDR1 as SGDLS and CDR2 as YYNGEE. There are 16 residues in the CDR3. CDR3 sequence (DNA): TGTGCCAGCAGCGTAGGGGTGACTAGCGATTACAATGAGCAGTTCTTC. It translates to CASSVGVTSDYNEQFF.

V and J are TRBV5-1 and TRBJ2-3; 8 nucleotides agree with TRBD1. Germline V gene data show CDR1 as SGHRS and CDR2 as YFSETQ. This CDR3 region has 15 residues. The V segment lost 0 bases and the J segment 4 bases; nucleotides outside the gene matches: 4. The CDR3 is CASSLADRDPDTQYF. DNA of the CDR3: TGCGCCAGCAGCTTGGCGGACAGGGATCCAGATACGCAGTATTTT.

The chain links TRBV2 to TRBJ1-5; D remains unclear. From germline, CDR1 is SNHLY and CDR2 FYNNEI. The V end was cut by 2 bases, the J end by 3 bases, with 11 bases between. The CDR3 covers 15 residues. The CDR3 protein is CASSESQNYNQPQHF. CDR3 DNA sequence: TGTGCCAGCAGTGAAAGTCAGAACTACAATCAGCCCCAGCATTTT.

The V call is TRBV10-3, the J call TRBJ2-2; TRBD1 matches at 9 bases. CDR1 is ENHRY, CDR2 SYGVKD, per germline. Trimming at V came to 4 bases and at J to 3 bases, leaving 3 bases not matched to a gene. The CDR3 has 15 residues. Written as DNA, the CDR3 is TGTGCCATCAGTGGGACAGGGGCCGACACCGGGGAGCTGTTTTTT. Protein product: CAISGTGADTGELFF.

The rearrangement uses TRBV2 and TRBJ1-5; D unclear. Trimming cost V 4 bases and J 0 bases, with 10 bases left between them. In germline, CDR1 is SNHLY, CDR2 FYNNEI. The CDR3 is 15 amino acids. CDR3 nucleotides: TGTGCCAGCAGTGCTGGGGAGGATAGCAATCAGCCCCAGCATTTT. Its translation: CASSAGEDSNQPQHF.

The chain is built from TRBV2 and TRBJ1-5, with D possibly being TRBD1 (6 bases). This CDR3 comprises 14 residues. Trimming took off 3 bases at V and 3 bases at J, with 9 bases between the two ends. Germline CDR1 and CDR2: SNHLY and FYNNEI. This CDR3 is CASSDDRNNQPQHF. The DNA of the CDR3 is TGTGCCAGCAGTGACGACAGGAACAATCAGCCCCAGCATTTT.

V gene TRBV4-1 combines with J gene TRBJ2-7, with 11 bases aligning to TRBD2. This CDR3 is 17 amino acids long. Trimming cost V 0 bases and J 4 bases; bases outside gene matches: 8. Germline V CDR1 and CDR2: MGHRA, YSYEKL. The CDR3 DNA reads as TGCGCCAGCAGCCAAGATCTGCGTAGCGGGAGGGGATACGAGCAGTACTTC. Translation: CASSQDLRSGRGYEQYF.

The chain has TRBV10-3 and TRBJ1-1; 10 bases map to TRBD1. The CDR3 runs to 13 residues. Looked up from germline, CDR1 is ENHRY and CDR2 is SYGVKD. Losses at the gene ends were 5 bases for V and 6 bases for J; bases not matched to a gene: 3. The CDR3 protein is CAISNGQGAEAFF. The CDR3 coding sequence is TGTGCCATCAGTAACGGACAGGGGGCTGAAGCTTTCTTT.

The chain uses TRBV27 and TRBJ2-5; the match to TRBD1 covers 7 bases. The CDR3 contains 15 residues. Germline CDR1 MNHEY, CDR2 SMNVEV (reference sequence). V lost 4 bases to trimming and J lost 2 bases; unmatched junction nucleotides: 7. CDR3: CASSSWGRGQETQYF. The CDR3 DNA reads TGTGCCAGCAGTTCCTGGGGCAGGGGGCAAGAGACCCAGTACTTC.

The chain has TRBV10-3 and TRBJ2-7; D unresolved. The CDR3 has 11 residues. V lost 6 bases, J lost 6 bases, and 9 bases lay in between. Germline V gene data show CDR1 as ENHRY and CDR2 as SYGVKD. Here the CDR3 DNA reads TGTGCCATCAGATCGACTGGCGAGCAGTACTTC. It is translated as CAIRSTGEQYF.

The chain uses TRBV5-1 and TRBJ2-5, with D possibly TRBD2 on 5 matching bases. Germline V CDR1 and CDR2: SGHRS, YFSETQ. V lost 6 bases, J lost 2 bases, and 11 bases lay in between. The CDR3 sequence is 13 residues long. As DNA, the CDR3 is TGCGCCAGCAACCCGGGGAGTCAAGAGACCCAGTACTTC. Translating gives CASNPGSQETQYF.

The chain joins TRBV7-3 to TRBJ2-5, with 12 bases identical to TRBD2. This CDR3 is built from 15 residues. The ends lost 6 bases at V and 5 bases at J; junction bases unmatched: 7. The V gene's germline CDR1 is SGHTA and CDR2 FQGTGA. The CDR3 spells CASSPSGGAVETQYF. The CDR3 DNA reads TGTGCCAGCAGTCCTAGCGGGGGGGCTGTGGAGACCCAGTACTTC.

The chain combines TRBV5-4 with TRBJ2-3; 11 positions match TRBD1. The CDR3 extends over 18 amino acids. Germline V CDR1 and CDR2: SGHNT, YYREEE (reference sequence). V lost 4 bases and J lost 6; bases outside the gene matches: 16. CDR3 nucleotide sequence: TGTGCCAGCAGCCGCCCTTCCCCCGGGACAGGGGGAGGGGATACGCAGTATTTT. Translated, it gives CASSRPSPGTGGGDTQYF. Using reference TRBV5-4 and TRBJ2-3 for the parts outside the CDR3, the full variable domain is ETGVTQSPTHLIKTRGQQVTLRCSSQSGHNTVSWYQQALGQGPQFIFQYYREEENGRGNFPPRFSGLQFPNYSSELNVNALELDDSALYLCASSRPSPGTGGGDTQYFGPGTRLTVL.